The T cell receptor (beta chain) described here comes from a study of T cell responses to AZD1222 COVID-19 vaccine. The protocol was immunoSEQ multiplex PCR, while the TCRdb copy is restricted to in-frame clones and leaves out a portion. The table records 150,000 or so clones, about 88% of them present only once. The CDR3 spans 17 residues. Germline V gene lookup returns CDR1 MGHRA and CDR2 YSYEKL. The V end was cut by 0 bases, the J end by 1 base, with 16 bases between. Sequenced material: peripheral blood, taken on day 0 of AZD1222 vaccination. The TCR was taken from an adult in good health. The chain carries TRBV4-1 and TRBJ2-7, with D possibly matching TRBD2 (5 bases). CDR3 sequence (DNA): TGCGCCAGCAGCCAAGAAGGCGGTGCGGGTTATTCCTACGAGCAGTACTTC. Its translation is CASSQEGGAGYSYEQYF.